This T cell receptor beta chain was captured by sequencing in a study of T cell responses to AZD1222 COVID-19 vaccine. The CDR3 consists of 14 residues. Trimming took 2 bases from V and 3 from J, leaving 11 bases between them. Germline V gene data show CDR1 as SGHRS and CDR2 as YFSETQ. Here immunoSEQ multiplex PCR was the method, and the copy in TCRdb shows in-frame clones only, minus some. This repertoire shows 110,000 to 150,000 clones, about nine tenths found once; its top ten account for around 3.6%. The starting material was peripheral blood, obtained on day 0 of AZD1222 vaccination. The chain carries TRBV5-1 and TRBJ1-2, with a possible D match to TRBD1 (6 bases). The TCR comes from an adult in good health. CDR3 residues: CASSFKGGDYGYTF. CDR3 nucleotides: TGCGCCAGCAGCTTTAAAGGGGGGGACTATGGCTACACCTTC.